The present T cell receptor beta chain was sequenced within a study of blood T cell repertoires in COVID-19. Data came from immunoSEQ multiplex PCR; TCRdb stores just in-frame clones and leaves some out. Here the sample spans about 140,000 clones, about 87% being singletons. From germline, CDR1 is SGHRS and CDR2 YFSETQ. Losses at the gene ends were 5 bases for V and 4 bases for J; bases not matched to a gene: 6. The CDR3 runs to 14 residues. Sequencing used peripheral blood. This receptor was taken from a human donor with COVID-19, enrolled during active disease. The donor label of this sample is uncertain. The chain uses TRBV5-1 and TRBJ2-3; 8 bases are a match to TRBD2. CDR3 sequence: CASRLSGGPDTQYF. The CDR3 DNA reads TGCGCCAGCAGGTTAAGCGGGGGCCCAGATACGCAGTATTTT.